Following are 32 T cell receptor beta chains from one sample sequenced in a study of T cell changes during pregnancy in multiple sclerosis. TCRdb keeps only in-frame clones here, not all; method: immunoSEQ multiplex PCR. The table shows some 74,000 clones, with over 85% occurring only once. The specimen comprised peripheral blood, sampled after pregnancy. These receptors were obtained from a female donor in good health, enrolled as a control in a pregnancy study.

The V and J genes are TRBV29-1 and TRBJ2-7; unclear D gene. Germline CDR1 SQVTM, CDR2 ANQGSEA. The CDR3 runs 14 residues. V gave up 4 bases and J gave up 0 bases, with 13 bases separating them. DNA of the CDR3: TGCAGCGTTGTATGGCGCGGTCCCTCCTACGAGCAGTACTTC. Amino acids: CSVVWRGPSYEQYF.

This chain links TRBV6-5 with TRBJ2-5; D possibly corresponds to TRBD1 (5 bases). V shed 6 bases and J shed 5 bases, with 13 bases lying between them. The CDR3 spans 13 residues. CDR1 is MNHEY, CDR2 SVGAGI, per germline. The CDR3 DNA reads as TGTGCCAGCAGCCCTCTCTGGGGCGAGACCCAGTACTTC. This codes for CASSPLWGETQYF.

This sequence joins TRBV18 and TRBJ1-3; TRBD1 aligns across 9 bases. This CDR3 has 17 amino acids. CDR1 is KGHSH, CDR2 LQKENI, per germline. Trimming at V came to 3 bases and at J to 1 base, leaving 7 bases not matched to a gene. The CDR3 bases are TGTGCCAGCTCACCTCTTAGAGGACAGGGGTCTGGAAACACCATATATTTT. It codes for CASSPLRGQGSGNTIYF.

The chain joins TRBV21-1 to TRBJ1-1; the DNA was not compared with TRBD1, the D call given in the table. TRBV21-1 is termed a pseudogene. The length of the CDR3 is 19 residues. The CDR3 DNA reads as TGTGCCAGCAGCAAAGTGCCCGCTAAGAGGACAGGGGAGAGCACTGAAGCTTTCTTT. Translating it yields CASSKVPAKRTGESTEAFF.

The chain joins TRBV11-3 to TRBJ2-3, with TRBD1 matching over 8 bases. The germline V gene has CDR1 SGHNT and CDR2 YENEEA. Losses at the gene ends were 1 base for V and 3 bases for J; bases not matched to a gene: 3. CDR3 length equals 15 residues. The CDR3 DNA reads as TGTGCCAGCAGCTTAGGCCAGGGGGCAACAGATACGCAGTATTTT. Residues: CASSLGQGATDTQYF.

This clone is a singleton in its sample. The V call is TRBV2, the J call TRBJ1-1; D possibly corresponds to TRBD1 (5 bases). Germline CDR1 reads SNHLY; CDR2 reads FYNNEI. The CDR3 contains 14 residues. Trimming removed 5 bases at V and 1 base at J, with 11 bases between. Here the CDR3 reads CASSPGLTNTEAFF. The CDR3 DNA sequence: TGTGCCAGCAGTCCGGGACTGACGAACACTGAAGCTTTCTTT.

The chain links TRBV27 to TRBJ2-1; the D gene is possibly TRBD2 (5 bases). The V gene's germline CDR1 is MNHEY and CDR2 SMNVEV (reference sequence). Trimming took off 5 bases at V and 10 bases at J, with 9 bases between the two ends. The CDR3 loop spans 11 amino acids. The CDR3, as DNA: TGTGCCAGCAGTGGGAGAGGAGAGCAGTTCTTC. Its translation: CASSGRGEQFF.

The V gene is TRBV7-9, the J gene TRBJ1-1; TRBD1 is a possible D gene (5 bases). The CDR3 consists of 14 residues. Per the germline V gene, CDR1 is SEHNR and CDR2 is FQNEAQ (reference sequence). V shed 2 bases and J shed 6 bases, with 13 bases lying between them. The CDR3 here is CASSLRGGSAEAFF. CDR3 DNA sequence: TGTGCCAGCAGCTTAAGGGGAGGGAGCGCTGAAGCTTTCTTT.

CDR3 protein: CASTNFPNTEAFF. CDR3 bases: TGTGCCAGCACTAATTTTCCGAACACTGAAGCTTTCTTT. This chain uses TRBV6-6 with TRBJ1-1; D call uncertain. This CDR3 is 13 amino acids long. The germline CDR1 and CDR2 sequences are MNHNY and SVGAGI (reference sequence). Trimming removed 7 bases at V and 1 base at J, with 10 bases between.

The CDR3 region is CASSTLAGGPETQYF. The CDR3 coding sequence is TGTGCCAGCAGTACACTAGCGGGGGGGCCAGAGACCCAGTACTTC. The chain links TRBV6-1 to TRBJ2-5, with 13 bases identical to TRBD2. The germline V gene has CDR1 MNHNS and CDR2 SASEGT. Trimming cost V 5 bases and J 4 bases; bases outside gene matches: 4. The CDR3 has 15 residues.

V gene TRBV6-6 combines with J gene TRBJ1-2; D ambiguous. V was pared by 5 bases and J by 0 bases, with 7 bases between. The CDR3 consists of 13 residues. The germline gives CDR1 MNHNY, CDR2 SVGAGI (reference sequence). The CDR3 reads CASSQQTNYGYTF. The CDR3, as DNA: TGTGCCAGCAGTCAACAGACTAACTATGGCTACACCTTC.

Comments on this clone: A junction boundary mismatches the germline segment, possibly from a read error. For the CDR3, the DNA is TGTGCCAGCAGCTTAGGACGGGATACTGCAGCTTTCTTT. It yields the protein CASSLGRDTAAFF. J is TRBJ1-1 and V is TRBV7-3; no clear D gene. Germline V gene data show CDR1 as SGHTA and CDR2 as FQGTGA. The CDR3 has 13 residues.

This chain connects TRBV9 to TRBJ2-1, with a possible D match to TRBD2 (6 bases). V gave up 4 bases and J gave up 6 bases, with 32 bases separating them. Germline values: CDR1 SGDLS, CDR2 YYNGEE. The CDR3 is 20 residues long. The chain's CDR3 is CASSPRWGVTGTNGANEQFF. Here the CDR3 DNA reads TGTGCCAGCAGCCCGCGATGGGGGGTGACTGGAACCAATGGGGCCAATGAGCAGTTCTTC.

V is TRBV28 and J is TRBJ1-1; 9 bases are shared with TRBD1. The CDR3 length is 13 residues. Germline assignment: CDR1 MDHEN and CDR2 SYDVKM. With V trimmed by 5 bases and J by 6 bases, 4 bases remained unmatched. CDR3 bases: TGTGCCAGCAGTGACAGGGGGGCCGCTGAAGCTTTCTTT. Translating it yields CASSDRGAAEAFF.

This chain links TRBV18 with TRBJ1-2; D remains ambiguous. This CDR3 spans 12 amino acids. Per the germline V gene, CDR1 is KGHSH and CDR2 is LQKENI. The V gene lost 4 bases and the J gene lost 6 bases, with 9 bases spanning the gap. CDR3 sequence: CASSQYGDGYTF. Written as DNA, the CDR3 is TGTGCCAGCTCACAGTACGGAGATGGCTACACCTTC. Drawing the rest from reference TRBV18 and TRBJ1-2, the complete variable domain is NAGVMQNPRHLVRRRGQEARLRCSPMKGHSHVYWYRQLPEEGLKFMVYLQKENIIDESGMPKERFSAEFPKEGPSILRIQQVVRGDSAAYFCASSQYGDGYTFGSGTRLTVV.

This chain links TRBV6-5 with TRBJ1-1, with 9 bases identical to TRBD1. V lost 0 bases and J lost 4; bases outside the gene matches: 3. The V gene's germline CDR1 is MNHEY and CDR2 SVGAGI. There are 15 residues in the CDR3. CDR3 residues: CASSYSGTGSTEAFF. The DNA for the CDR3 is TGTGCCAGCAGTTACTCCGGGACAGGGTCCACTGAAGCTTTCTTT.

The rearrangement links TRBV28 to TRBJ2-2, with a tentative D call TRBD2 (7 bases). The CDR3 is 15 residues long. CDR1 is MDHEN and CDR2 is SYDVKM in the germline V gene. The V end lost 7 bases, the J end lost 8 bases, and 20 bases lay between the germline ends. The DNA of the CDR3 is TGTGCCAGCAACTCCCCCCACCGGGGGGCAGGGGAGCTGTTTTTT. This gives the protein CASNSPHRGAGELFF. The full variable domain, in which reference TRBV28 and TRBJ2-2 provide the parts outside the CDR3, is DVKVTQSSRYLVKRTGEKVFLECVQDMDHENMFWYRQDPGLGLRLIYFSYDVKMKEKGDIPEGYSVSREKKERFSLILESASTNQTSMYLCASNSPHRGAGELFFGEGSRLTVL.

The rearrangement uses TRBV6-5 and TRBJ2-7, with D possibly being TRBD1 (6 bases). The CDR3 has 12 amino acids. V shed 9 bases and J shed 3 bases, with 12 bases lying between them. Per the germline V gene, CDR1 is MNHEY and CDR2 is SVGAGI. DNA of the CDR3: TGTGCCAGTGGACAGACCCGCTACGAGCAGTACTTC. Its protein is CASGQTRYEQYF.

The chain recombines TRBV5-4 with TRBJ1-3, with TRBD1 as a possible D gene (5 bases). The germline CDR1 and CDR2 sequences are SGHNT and YYREEE (reference sequence). Trimming stripped 0 bases from V and 0 bases from J, with 10 bases between. CDR3 length: 16 residues. CDR3 sequence reads: CASSLAGEFSGNTIYF. CDR3 sequence (DNA): TGTGCCAGCAGCTTGGCGGGGGAATTCTCTGGAAACACCATATATTTT.

The rearrangement joins TRBV14 to TRBJ1-1; D uncertain. The CDR3 totals 13 residues. Germline V lookup: CDR1 SGHDN, CDR2 FVKESK. V was trimmed by 0 bases and J by 5 bases, leaving 7 bases between them. As DNA, the CDR3 is TGTGCCAGCAGCCAAGATCCGGGAACTGAAGCTTTCTTT. It translates to CASSQDPGTEAFF.

The CDR3 DNA is TGTGCCAGCAGCGTAGACGGGAACACCGGGGAGCTGTTTTTT. It encodes CASSVDGNTGELFF. This chain links TRBV9 with TRBJ2-2; D is undetermined. Germline-derived CDR1 and CDR2 are SGDLS and YYNGEE. V gave up 0 bases and J gave up 1 base, with 4 bases separating them. The CDR3 runs to 14 residues.

The genes are TRBV28 and TRBJ2-7; 9 bases fit TRBD1. The CDR3 extends over 16 amino acids. Germline values: CDR1 MDHEN, CDR2 SYDVKM. The trim removed 1 base at V and 3 bases at J, leaving 7 bases unmatched. CDR3 sequence reads: CASSLLTGGRFYEQYF. The CDR3, as DNA: TGTGCCAGCAGTTTATTAACAGGGGGCAGGTTCTACGAGCAGTACTTC.

V gene TRBV27 combines with J gene TRBJ2-1, with no clear D. V was shortened by 6 bases and J by 5 bases, with 8 bases between the two germline ends. There are 12 residues in the CDR3. Germline CDR1 is MNHEY and CDR2 is SMNVEV (reference sequence). The CDR3 coding sequence is TGTGCCAGCAGCTACGGAGACAATGAGCAGTTCTTC. The encoded protein is CASSYGDNEQFF.

This rearrangement joins TRBV29-1 to TRBJ2-3; maybe TRBD2 (6 bases). The CDR3 totals 12 residues. With 8 bases removed from V and 10 bases from J, the gap between germline ends came to 19 bases. Germline CDR1 reads SQVTM; CDR2 reads ANQGSEA. CDR3 sequence: CSTGGLGIAQYF. The CDR3 DNA follows: TGCAGCACCGGAGGGTTAGGAATAGCGCAGTATTTT.

This rearrangement joins TRBV9 to TRBJ1-2; 7 bases align to TRBD1. Germline V gives CDR1 SGDLS, CDR2 YYNGEE. The junction had 0 bases not matched to a gene; V was cut back by 2 bases and J by 2 bases. The CDR3 covers 13 residues. CDR3 sequence reads: CASSVTGNYGYTF. DNA of the CDR3: TGTGCCAGCAGCGTGACAGGGAACTATGGCTACACCTTC.

The chain employs TRBV10-2 and TRBJ2-1; 8 nucleotides match TRBD2. V lost 7 bases to trimming and J lost 1 base; unmatched junction nucleotides: 6. The germline gives CDR1 WSHSY, CDR2 SAAADI. The CDR3 covers 15 residues. CDR3 residues: CASITAGGSYNEQFF. CDR3 bases: TGCGCCAGCATTACGGCGGGGGGATCCTACAATGAGCAGTTCTTC.

DNA for the CDR3: TGTGCCAGCAGGTCCGGGGGAGGGAATCAGCCCCAGCATTTT. Translated, it gives CASRSGGGNQPQHF. This sequence joins TRBV28 and TRBJ1-5; possible D gene TRBD1, 5 bases. This CDR3 is built from 14 residues. Germline CDR1 reads MDHEN; CDR2 reads SYDVKM. The germline V and J ends were trimmed by 6 bases and 4 bases, with 13 bases remaining between them.

The V gene is TRBV29-1, the J gene TRBJ1-1, with 7 bases matching TRBD1. This CDR3 spans 14 amino acids. V gave up 6 bases and J gave up 2 bases; unmatched junction bases: 9. Germline values: CDR1 SQVTM, CDR2 ANQGSEA. CDR3 DNA sequence: TGCAGCGTCGGAGTAAGGGGGCTTAACACTGAAGCTTTCTTT. Protein: CSVGVRGLNTEAFF.

This rearrangement joins TRBV7-2 to TRBJ2-1, with TRBD2 as a possible D gene (6 bases). This CDR3 is built from 14 residues. Germline CDR1 SGHTA, CDR2 FQGNSA. V shed 5 bases and J shed 4 bases, with 12 bases lying between them. CDR3 nucleotides: TGTGCCAGCAGCACCCGGGACTTTTACAATGAGCAGTTCTTC. This translates into CASSTRDFYNEQFF.

The chain links TRBV5-1 to TRBJ2-6; TRBD2 might be the D (6 bases). The germline V gene has CDR1 SGHRS and CDR2 YFSETQ. The V gene lost 2 bases and the J gene lost 2 bases, with 8 bases spanning the gap. The CDR3 consists of 15 residues. The CDR3 nucleotides are TGCGCCAGCAGCTTCGGGGGAGCTGGGGCCAACGTCCTGACTTTC. Translating gives CASSFGGAGANVLTF.

The chain uses TRBV5-4 and TRBJ2-3, with D hard to call. This CDR3 contains 13 residues. Germline loops: CDR1 SGHNT, CDR2 YYREEE (reference sequence). V dropped 4 bases and J dropped 4 bases, with 10 bases sitting between them. CDR3 in amino acids: CASSPEFADTQYF. CDR3 nucleotide sequence: TGTGCCAGCAGCCCCGAGTTCGCAGATACGCAGTATTTT.

The chain links TRBV18 to TRBJ2-3; TRBD2 agrees at 8 bases. The CDR3 totals 15 residues. Unmatched junction bases numbered 3, after V lost 4 bases and J lost 0 bases. Per the germline V gene, CDR1 is KGHSH and CDR2 is LQKENI. The CDR3 nucleotides read TGTGCCAGCTCACTCCGACTAGCGAGCACAGATACGCAGTATTTT. Translated, it gives CASSLRLASTDTQYF.